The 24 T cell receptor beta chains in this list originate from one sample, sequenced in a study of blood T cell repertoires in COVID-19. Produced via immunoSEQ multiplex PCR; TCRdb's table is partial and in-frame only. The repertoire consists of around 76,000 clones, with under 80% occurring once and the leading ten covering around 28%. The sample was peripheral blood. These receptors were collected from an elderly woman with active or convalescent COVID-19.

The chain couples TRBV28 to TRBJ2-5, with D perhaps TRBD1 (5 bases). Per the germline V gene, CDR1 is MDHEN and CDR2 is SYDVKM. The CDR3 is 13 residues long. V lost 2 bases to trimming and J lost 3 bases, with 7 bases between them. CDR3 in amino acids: CASSLAGKETQYF. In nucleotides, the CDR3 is TGTGCCAGCAGTTTAGCAGGGAAAGAGACCCAGTACTTC.

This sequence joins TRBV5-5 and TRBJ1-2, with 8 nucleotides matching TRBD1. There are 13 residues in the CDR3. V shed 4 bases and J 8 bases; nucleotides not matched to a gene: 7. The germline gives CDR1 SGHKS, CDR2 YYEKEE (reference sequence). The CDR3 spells CASSVRQGSGYTF. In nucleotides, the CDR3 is TGTGCCAGCAGCGTTAGACAGGGGAGCGGCTACACCTTC.

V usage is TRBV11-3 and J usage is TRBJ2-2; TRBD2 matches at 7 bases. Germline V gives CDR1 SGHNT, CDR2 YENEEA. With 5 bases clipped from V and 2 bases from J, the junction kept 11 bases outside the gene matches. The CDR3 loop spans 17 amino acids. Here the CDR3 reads CASSPHTSGVNTGELFF. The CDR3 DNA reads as TGTGCCAGCAGCCCCCACACGAGCGGGGTCAACACCGGGGAGCTGTTTTTT.

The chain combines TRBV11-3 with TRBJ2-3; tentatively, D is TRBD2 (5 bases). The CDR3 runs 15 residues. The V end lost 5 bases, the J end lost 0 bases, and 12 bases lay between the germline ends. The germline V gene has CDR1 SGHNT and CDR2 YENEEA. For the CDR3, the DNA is TGTGCCAGCAGCATCGACCCGGGGAGCACAGATACGCAGTATTTT. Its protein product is CASSIDPGSTDTQYF.

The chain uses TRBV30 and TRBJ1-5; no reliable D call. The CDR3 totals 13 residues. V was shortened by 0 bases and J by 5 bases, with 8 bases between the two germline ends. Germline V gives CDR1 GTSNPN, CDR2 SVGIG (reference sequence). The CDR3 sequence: CAWSVERDQPQHF. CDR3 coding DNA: TGTGCCTGGAGTGTAGAGAGGGATCAGCCCCAGCATTTT.

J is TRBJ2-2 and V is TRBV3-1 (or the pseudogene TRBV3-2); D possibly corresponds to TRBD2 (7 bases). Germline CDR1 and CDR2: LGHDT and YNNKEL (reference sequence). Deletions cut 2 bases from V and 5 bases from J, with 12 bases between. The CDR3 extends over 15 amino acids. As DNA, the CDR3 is TGTGCCAGCAGCCAATTCGGGGGGCGAACCGGGGAGCTGTTTTTT. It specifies CASSQFGGRTGELFF.

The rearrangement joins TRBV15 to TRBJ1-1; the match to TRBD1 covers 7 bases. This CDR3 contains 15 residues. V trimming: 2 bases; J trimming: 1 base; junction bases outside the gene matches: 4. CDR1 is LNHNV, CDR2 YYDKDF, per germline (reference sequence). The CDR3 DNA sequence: TGTGCCACCAGCAGATCACGGACAGGGAACACTGAAGCTTTCTTT. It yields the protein CATSRSRTGNTEAFF.

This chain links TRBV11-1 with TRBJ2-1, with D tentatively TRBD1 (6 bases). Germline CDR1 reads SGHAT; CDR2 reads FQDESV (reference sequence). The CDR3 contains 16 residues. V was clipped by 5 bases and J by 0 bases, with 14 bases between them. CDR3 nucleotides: TGTGCCAGCAGCGTCTCTAAAGGGGGCTCCTACAATGAGCAGTTCTTC. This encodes CASSVSKGGSYNEQFF.

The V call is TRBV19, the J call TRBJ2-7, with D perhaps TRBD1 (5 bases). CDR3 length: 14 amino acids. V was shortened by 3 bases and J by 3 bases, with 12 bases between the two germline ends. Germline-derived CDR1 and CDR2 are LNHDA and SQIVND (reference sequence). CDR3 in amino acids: CASSIGDSFYEQYF. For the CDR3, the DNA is TGTGCCAGTAGTATTGGTGACAGTTTCTACGAGCAGTACTTC.

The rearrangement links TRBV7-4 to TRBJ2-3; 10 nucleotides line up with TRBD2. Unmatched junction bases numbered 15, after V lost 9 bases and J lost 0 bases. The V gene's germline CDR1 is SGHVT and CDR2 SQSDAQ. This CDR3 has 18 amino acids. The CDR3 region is CARTKKAALAGSTDTQYF. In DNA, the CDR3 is TGTGCCAGAACCAAGAAAGCAGCACTAGCGGGGAGCACAGATACGCAGTATTTT.

CDR3 amino acids: CASGLSAGELFF. The CDR3 DNA reads TGTGCCAGCGGCCTTTCCGCCGGGGAGCTGTTTTTT. The chain links TRBV12-3 or TRBV12-4 to TRBJ2-2, with D unclear. The CDR3 spans 12 residues. V lost 8 bases, J lost 6 bases, and 10 bases lay in between.

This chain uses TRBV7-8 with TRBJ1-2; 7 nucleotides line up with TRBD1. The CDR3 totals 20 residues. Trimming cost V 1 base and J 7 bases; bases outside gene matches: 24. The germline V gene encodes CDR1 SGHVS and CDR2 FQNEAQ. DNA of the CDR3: TGTGCCAGCAGCTTAGTCGGAGCAGACAGGGAAGCTGGCCGGCTTGGTGGCTACACCTTC. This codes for CASSLVGADREAGRLGGYTF.

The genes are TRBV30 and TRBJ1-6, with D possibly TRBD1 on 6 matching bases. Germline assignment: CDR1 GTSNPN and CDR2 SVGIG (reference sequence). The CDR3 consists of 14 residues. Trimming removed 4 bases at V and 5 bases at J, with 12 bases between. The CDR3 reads CAWIQRTDNSPLHF. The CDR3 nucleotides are TGTGCCTGGATTCAGAGGACAGATAATTCACCCCTCCACTTT. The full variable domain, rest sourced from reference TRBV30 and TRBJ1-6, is SQTIHQWPATLVQPVGSPLSLECTVEGTSNPNLYWYRQAAGRGLQLLFYSVGIGQISSEVPQNLSASRPQDRQFILSSKKLLLSDSGFYLCAWIQRTDNSPLHFGNGTRLTVT.

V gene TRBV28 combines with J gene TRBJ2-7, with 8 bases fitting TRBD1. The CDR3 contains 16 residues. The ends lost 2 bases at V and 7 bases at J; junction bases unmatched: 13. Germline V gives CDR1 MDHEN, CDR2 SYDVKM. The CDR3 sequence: CASSLTVAGGRGEQYF. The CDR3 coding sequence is TGTGCCAGCAGTTTAACGGTGGCAGGGGGCAGGGGAGAGCAGTACTTC.

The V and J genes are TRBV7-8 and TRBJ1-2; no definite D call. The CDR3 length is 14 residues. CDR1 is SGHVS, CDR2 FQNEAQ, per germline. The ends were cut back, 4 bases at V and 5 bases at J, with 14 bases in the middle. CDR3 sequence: CASSSTLERYGYTF. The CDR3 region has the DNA TGTGCCAGCAGCTCGACGTTGGAGCGATATGGCTACACCTTC.

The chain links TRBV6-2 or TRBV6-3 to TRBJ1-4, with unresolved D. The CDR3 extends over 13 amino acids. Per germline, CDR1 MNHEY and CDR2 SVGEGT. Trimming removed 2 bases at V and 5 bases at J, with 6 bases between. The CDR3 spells CASSYASNEKLFF. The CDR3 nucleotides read TGTGCCAGCAGTTACGCGTCAAATGAAAAACTGTTTTTT.

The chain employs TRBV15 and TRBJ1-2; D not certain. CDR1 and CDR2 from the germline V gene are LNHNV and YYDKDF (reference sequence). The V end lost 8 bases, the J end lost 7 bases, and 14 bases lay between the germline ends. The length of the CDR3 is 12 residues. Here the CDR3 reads CATAQDSFGYTF. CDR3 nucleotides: TGTGCCACCGCCCAGGATTCCTTTGGCTACACCTTC.

The CDR3 nucleotides are TGTGCCAGCAGCCCTCTTGGGGATAGGGGGCGCGTTGGCTACACCTTC. Protein product: CASSPLGDRGRVGYTF. V and J are TRBV5-4 and TRBJ1-2; 7 bases agree with TRBD1. The CDR3 loop spans 16 amino acids. V was pared by 4 bases and J by 7 bases, with 16 bases of the junction left unmatched. The germline CDR1 and CDR2 sequences are SGHNT and YYREEE (reference sequence). The whole variable domain, remainder taken from reference TRBV5-4 and TRBJ1-2, is ETGVTQSPTHLIKTRGQQVTLRCSSQSGHNTVSWYQQALGQGPQFIFQYYREEENGRGNFPPRFSGLQFPNYSSELNVNALELDDSALYLCASSPLGDRGRVGYTFGSGTRLTVV.

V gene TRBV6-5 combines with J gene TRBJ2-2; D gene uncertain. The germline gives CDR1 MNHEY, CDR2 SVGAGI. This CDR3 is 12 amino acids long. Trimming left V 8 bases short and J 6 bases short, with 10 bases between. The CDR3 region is CASSRPAGELFF. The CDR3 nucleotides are TGTGCCAGCTCCCGCCCGGCCGGGGAGCTGTTTTTT.

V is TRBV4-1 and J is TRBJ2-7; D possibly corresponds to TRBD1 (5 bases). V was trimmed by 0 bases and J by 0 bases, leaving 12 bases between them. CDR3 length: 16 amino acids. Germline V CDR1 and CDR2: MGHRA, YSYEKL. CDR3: CASSQDDRSSSYEQYF. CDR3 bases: TGCGCCAGCAGCCAAGATGACAGATCGAGCTCCTACGAGCAGTACTTC.

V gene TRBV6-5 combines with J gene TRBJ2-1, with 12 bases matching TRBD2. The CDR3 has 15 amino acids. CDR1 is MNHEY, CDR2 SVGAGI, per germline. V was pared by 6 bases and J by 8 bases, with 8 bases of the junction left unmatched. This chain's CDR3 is CASSPGLAGLYEQFF. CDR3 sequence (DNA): TGTGCCAGCAGCCCAGGACTAGCGGGGCTCTATGAGCAGTTCTTC.

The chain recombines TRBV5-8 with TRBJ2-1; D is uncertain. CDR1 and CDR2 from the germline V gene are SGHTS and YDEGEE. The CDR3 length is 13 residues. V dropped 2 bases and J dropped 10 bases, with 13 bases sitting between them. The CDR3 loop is CASSFYTLEEQFF. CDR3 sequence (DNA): TGTGCCAGCAGCTTCTACACCCTAGAGGAGCAGTTCTTC.

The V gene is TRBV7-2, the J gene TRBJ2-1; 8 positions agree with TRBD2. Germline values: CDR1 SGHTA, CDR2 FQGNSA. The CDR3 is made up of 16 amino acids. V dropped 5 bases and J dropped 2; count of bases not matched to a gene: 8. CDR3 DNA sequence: TGTGCCAGCAGCCCAGTGGGGCGGGGGGCCTACAATGAGCAGTTCTTC. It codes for CASSPVGRGAYNEQFF.

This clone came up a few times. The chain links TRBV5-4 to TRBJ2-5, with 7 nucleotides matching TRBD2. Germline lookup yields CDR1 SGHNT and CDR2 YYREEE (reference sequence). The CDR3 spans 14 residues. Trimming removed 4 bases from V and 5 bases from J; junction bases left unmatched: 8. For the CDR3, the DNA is TGTGCCAGCAGCGGATGGACTAGTAGGGAGACCCAGTACTTC. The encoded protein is CASSGWTSRETQYF.